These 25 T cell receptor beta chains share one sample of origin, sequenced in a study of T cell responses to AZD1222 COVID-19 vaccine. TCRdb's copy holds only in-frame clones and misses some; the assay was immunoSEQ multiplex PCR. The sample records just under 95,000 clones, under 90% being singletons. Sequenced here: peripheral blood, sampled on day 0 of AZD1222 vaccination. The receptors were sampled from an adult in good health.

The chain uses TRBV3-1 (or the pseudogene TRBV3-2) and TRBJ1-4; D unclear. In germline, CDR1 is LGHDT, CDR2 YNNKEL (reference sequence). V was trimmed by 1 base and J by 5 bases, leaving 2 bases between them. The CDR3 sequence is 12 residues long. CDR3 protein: CASSQANEKLFF. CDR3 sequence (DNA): TGTGCCAGCAGCCAAGCCAATGAAAAACTGTTTTTT.

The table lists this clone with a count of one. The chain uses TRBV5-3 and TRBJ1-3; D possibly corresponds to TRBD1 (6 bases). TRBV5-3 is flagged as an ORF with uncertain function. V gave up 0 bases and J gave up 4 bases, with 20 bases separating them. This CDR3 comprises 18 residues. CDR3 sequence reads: CARSLVGRTGAEGNTIYF. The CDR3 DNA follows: TGTGCCAGAAGCTTGGTGGGTAGAACGGGGGCTGAAGGAAACACCATATATTTT.

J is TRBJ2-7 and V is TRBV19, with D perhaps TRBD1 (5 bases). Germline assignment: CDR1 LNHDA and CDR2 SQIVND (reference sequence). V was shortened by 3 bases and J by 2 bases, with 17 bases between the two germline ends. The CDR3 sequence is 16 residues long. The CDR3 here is CASSILPTQGAYEQYF. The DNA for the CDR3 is TGTGCCAGTAGTATTCTCCCCACGCAGGGTGCCTACGAGCAGTACTTC.

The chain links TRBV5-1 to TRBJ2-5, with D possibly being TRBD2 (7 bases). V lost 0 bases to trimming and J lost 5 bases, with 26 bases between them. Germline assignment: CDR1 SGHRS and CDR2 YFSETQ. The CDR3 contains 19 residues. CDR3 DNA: TGCGCCAGCAGCTTGGGCCCAGGGATAAGGGGGAGGGCCCGTGAGACCCAGTACTTC. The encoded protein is CASSLGPGIRGRARETQYF.

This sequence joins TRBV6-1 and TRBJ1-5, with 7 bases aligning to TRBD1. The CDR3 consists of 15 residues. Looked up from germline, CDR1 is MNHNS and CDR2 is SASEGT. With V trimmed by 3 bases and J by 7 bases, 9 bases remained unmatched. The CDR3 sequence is CASSEAHRGRQPQHF. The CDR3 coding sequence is TGTGCCAGCAGTGAGGCTCACAGGGGAAGACAGCCCCAGCATTTT.

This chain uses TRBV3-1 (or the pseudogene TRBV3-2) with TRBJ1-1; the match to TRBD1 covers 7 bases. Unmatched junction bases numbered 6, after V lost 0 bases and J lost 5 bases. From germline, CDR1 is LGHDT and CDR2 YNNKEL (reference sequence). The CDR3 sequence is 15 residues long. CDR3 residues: CASSQERGRVTEAFF. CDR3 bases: TGTGCCAGCAGCCAAGAGAGGGGGCGTGTGACTGAAGCTTTCTTT.

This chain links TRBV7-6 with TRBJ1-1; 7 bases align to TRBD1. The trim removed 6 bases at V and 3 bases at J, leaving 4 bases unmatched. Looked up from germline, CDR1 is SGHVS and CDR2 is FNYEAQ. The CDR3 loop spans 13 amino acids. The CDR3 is CASRARGHTEAFF. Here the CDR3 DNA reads TGTGCCAGCAGGGCGAGGGGGCACACTGAAGCTTTCTTT. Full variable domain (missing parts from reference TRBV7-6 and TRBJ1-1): GAGVSQSPRYKVTKRGQDVALRCDPISGHVSLYWYRQALGQGPEFLTYFNYEAQQDKSGLPNDRFSAERPEGSISTLTIQRTEQRDSAMYRCASRARGHTEAFFGQGTRLTVV.

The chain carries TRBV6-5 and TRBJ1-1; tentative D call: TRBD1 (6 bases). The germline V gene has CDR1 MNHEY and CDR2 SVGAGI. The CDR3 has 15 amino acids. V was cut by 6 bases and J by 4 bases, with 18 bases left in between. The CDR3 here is CASRFTGKGTTEAFF. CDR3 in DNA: TGTGCCAGCAGGTTTACAGGGAAGGGTACCACTGAAGCTTTCTTT.

This chain's CDR3 is CASSPETLGRNTEAFF. The CDR3 nucleotides read TGTGCCAGCAGCCCCGAAACGTTGGGGCGGAACACTGAAGCTTTCTTT. The chain is built from TRBV7-2 and TRBJ1-1, with D possibly TRBD1 on 5 matching bases. V was cut by 5 bases and J by 1 base, with 17 bases left in between. CDR3 length: 16 residues. Germline lookup yields CDR1 SGHTA and CDR2 FQGNSA.

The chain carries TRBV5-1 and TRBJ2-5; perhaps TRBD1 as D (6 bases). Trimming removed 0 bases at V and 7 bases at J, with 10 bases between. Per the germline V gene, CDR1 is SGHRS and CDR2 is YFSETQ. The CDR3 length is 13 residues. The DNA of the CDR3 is TGCGCCAGCAGCTTGGGCCAGGGGCGGACCCAGTACTTC. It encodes CASSLGQGRTQYF.

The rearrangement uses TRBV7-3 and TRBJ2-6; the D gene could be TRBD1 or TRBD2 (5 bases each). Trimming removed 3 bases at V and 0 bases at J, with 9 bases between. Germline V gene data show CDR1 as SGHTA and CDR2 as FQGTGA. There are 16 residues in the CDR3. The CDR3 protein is CASSLGPSSGANVLTF. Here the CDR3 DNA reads TGTGCCAGCAGCTTGGGACCGAGCTCTGGGGCCAACGTCCTGACTTTC.

CDR3 loop: CASSEYGAGEKLFF. As DNA, the CDR3 is TGTGCCAGCAGTGAATACGGGGCGGGTGAAAAACTGTTTTTT. The chain joins TRBV6-1 to TRBJ1-4; maybe TRBD1 (5 bases). The CDR3 covers 14 residues. V was cut by 2 bases and J by 7 bases, with 11 bases left in between. Germline CDR1 is MNHNS and CDR2 is SASEGT.

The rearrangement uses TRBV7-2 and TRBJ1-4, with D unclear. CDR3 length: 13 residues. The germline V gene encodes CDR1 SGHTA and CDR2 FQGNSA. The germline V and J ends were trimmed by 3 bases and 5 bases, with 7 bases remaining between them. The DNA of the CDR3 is TGTGCCAGCAGCTTTGACCCGAATGAAAAACTGTTTTTT. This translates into CASSFDPNEKLFF.

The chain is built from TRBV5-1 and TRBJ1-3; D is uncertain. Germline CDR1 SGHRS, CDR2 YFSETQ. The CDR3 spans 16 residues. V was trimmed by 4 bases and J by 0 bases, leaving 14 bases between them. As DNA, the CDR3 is TGCGCCAGCAGCACTGATTACAGTCGCTCTGGAAACACCATATATTTT. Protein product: CASSTDYSRSGNTIYF.

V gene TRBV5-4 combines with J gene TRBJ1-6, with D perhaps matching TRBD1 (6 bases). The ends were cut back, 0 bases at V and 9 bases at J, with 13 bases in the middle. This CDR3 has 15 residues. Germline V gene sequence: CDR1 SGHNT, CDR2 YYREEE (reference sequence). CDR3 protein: CASSLDRALTSPLHF. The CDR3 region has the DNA TGTGCCAGCAGCTTGGACAGGGCCCTCACTTCACCCCTCCACTTT.

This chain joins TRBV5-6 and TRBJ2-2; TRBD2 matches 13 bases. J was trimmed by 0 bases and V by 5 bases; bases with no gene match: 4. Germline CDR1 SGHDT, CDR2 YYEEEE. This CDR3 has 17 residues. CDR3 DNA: TGTGCCAGCAGTCGACTAGCGGGGGGCACGAACACCGGGGAGCTGTTTTTT. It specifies CASSRLAGGTNTGELFF.

CDR3 nucleotides: TGTGCCAGCAGCTTGGGGACAGGGGGCCTCAACACCGGGGAGCTGTTTTTT. Translated: CASSLGTGGLNTGELFF. The chain employs TRBV5-5 and TRBJ2-2; 11 bases match TRBD1. The junction had 3 bases not matched to a gene; V was cut back by 0 bases and J by 2 bases. The germline CDR1 and CDR2 sequences are SGHKS and YYEKEE (reference sequence). This CDR3 is built from 17 residues.

The CDR3 sequence is CASSLDRAGKGAFF. CDR3 coding DNA: TGTGCCAGCAGCTTAGACAGGGCAGGGAAGGGAGCTTTCTTT. The V call is TRBV7-8, the J call TRBJ1-1; TRBD1 is a possible D gene (6 bases). V lost 1 base and J lost 10, with 16 bases in between. Germline V lookup: CDR1 SGHVS, CDR2 FQNEAQ. The CDR3 length is 14 residues.

Here the CDR3 reads CASSSPASGGNEQFF. Here the CDR3 DNA reads TGTGCCAGCAGTTCCCCGGCTAGCGGGGGGAATGAGCAGTTCTTC. The rearrangement joins TRBV28 to TRBJ2-1, with 11 nucleotides matching TRBD2. Germline values: CDR1 MDHEN, CDR2 SYDVKM. J lost 7 bases, V lost 4 bases, and 6 bases had no gene match. The CDR3 runs to 15 residues.

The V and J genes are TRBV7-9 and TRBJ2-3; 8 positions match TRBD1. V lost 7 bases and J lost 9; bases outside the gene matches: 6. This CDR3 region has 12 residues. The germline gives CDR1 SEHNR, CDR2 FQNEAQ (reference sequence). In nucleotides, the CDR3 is TGTGCCAGCACCCTGGACAGGGACACGCAGTATTTT. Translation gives CASTLDRDTQYF.

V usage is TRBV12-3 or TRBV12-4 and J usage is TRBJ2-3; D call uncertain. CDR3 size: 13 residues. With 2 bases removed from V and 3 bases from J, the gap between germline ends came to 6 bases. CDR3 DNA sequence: TGTGCCAGCAGTTTATACCGAACAGATACGCAGTATTTT. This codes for CASSLYRTDTQYF.

The CDR3 loop is CASSLALPGFYEQYF. CDR3 in DNA: TGTGCCAGCAGCTTAGCCCTGCCAGGATTCTACGAGCAGTACTTC. J is TRBJ2-7 and V is TRBV7-6; D remains unclear. Per germline, CDR1 SGHVS and CDR2 FNYEAQ. The V gene lost 0 bases and the J gene lost 3 bases, with 12 bases spanning the gap. The CDR3 contains 15 residues.

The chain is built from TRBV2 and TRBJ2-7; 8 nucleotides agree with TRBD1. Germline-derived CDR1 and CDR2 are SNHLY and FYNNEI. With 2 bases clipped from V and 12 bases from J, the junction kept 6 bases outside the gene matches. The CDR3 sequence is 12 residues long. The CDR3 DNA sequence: TGTGCCAGCAGTGAATCCCCACAGGGGGGGTACTTC. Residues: CASSESPQGGYF.

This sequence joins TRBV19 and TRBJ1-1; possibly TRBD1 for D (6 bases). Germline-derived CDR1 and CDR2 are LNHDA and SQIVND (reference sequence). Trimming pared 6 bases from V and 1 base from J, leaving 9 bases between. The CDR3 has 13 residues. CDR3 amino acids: CASRLGQNTEAFF. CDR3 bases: TGTGCCAGTAGATTGGGACAGAACACTGAAGCTTTCTTT.

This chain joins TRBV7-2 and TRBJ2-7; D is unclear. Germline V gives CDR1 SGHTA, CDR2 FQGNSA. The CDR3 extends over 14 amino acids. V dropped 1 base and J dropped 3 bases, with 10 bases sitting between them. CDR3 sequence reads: CASSLGPSRYEQYF. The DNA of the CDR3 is TGTGCCAGCAGCTTAGGTCCTAGTCGCTACGAGCAGTACTTC.